This TCR beta chain is from a study of blood T cell repertoires in COVID-19. About the study: T cells, B-cell-depleted T cells, or PBMCs provided the cDNA or gDNA that served as material.

This clone appeared a few times. Methods used by the authors: How many nucleated cells were present was estimated from reference gene primer amplification. TCRdb's copy holds only in-frame clones and misses some; the assay was immunoSEQ multiplex PCR. That table gives V, J and clone size, and the DNA gave D and trimming. The sample yields about 260,000 clones, around 90% seen once. The source material was peripheral blood. The TCR was taken from a middle-aged woman with acute or convalescent COVID-19.

Here the CDR3 reads CASSFGGVQNQPQHF. Written as DNA, the CDR3 is TGCGCCAGCAGCTTTGGGGGGGTTCAAAATCAGCCCCAGCATTTT. The chain is built from TRBV4-1 and TRBJ1-5; possible D gene TRBD1, 5 bases. The CDR3 contains 15 residues. V was pared by 5 bases and J by 4 bases, with 15 bases between. CDR1 is MGHRA, CDR2 YSYEKL, per germline.